This TCR beta chain is drawn from a study of blood T cell repertoires in COVID-19. Study-level information: Italy, Spain and the United States were the sources of the convalescent and acute COVID-19 samples. Sources were T cells, B-cell-depleted T cells, or PBMCs; the material itself was cDNA or gDNA.

In the study's own analysis: Amplification from reference gene primers served as the basis for estimated nucleated cell counts. TCRdb's table, derived via immunoSEQ multiplex PCR, lists solely in-frame clones and lacks some. The V and J calls and the clone size are those of that table, but D and trimming were determined from the DNA. This sample has about 160,000 clones, with 75% to 85% found just once. This CDR3 comprises 15 residues. Trimming removed 3 bases at V and 1 base at J, with 10 bases between. Germline lookup yields CDR1 LGHDT and CDR2 YNNKEL (reference sequence). The chain is built from TRBV3-1 (or the pseudogene TRBV3-2) and TRBJ1-3; D is perhaps TRBD1 (6 bases). This receptor was taken from a woman aged 55-69 years with COVID-19, enrolled during active disease. The specimen was peripheral blood. The CDR3 DNA sequence: TGTGCCAGCAGCCAGTTGAGGGGGTCTGGAAACACCATATATTTT. Translating it yields CASSQLRGSGNTIYF.